This T cell receptor (beta chain) was observed in a study of regulatory T cells in long-lasting Graves disease. Time point meaning: newly diagnosed GD, antithyroid drugs for less than 3 months. Extracted PBMC RNA gave rise to the TCR library. HTBI primers from iRepertoire and Arm-PCR of CDR3 regions yielded the TCR beta libraries. TCRdb re-derived calls from the multiplex PCR reads in MiXCR, one entry per CDR3 protein. The table shows about 620,000 distinct CDR3 sequences, with about 15% occurring only once. The CDR3 covers 15 residues. V shed 0 bases and J shed 4 bases, with 12 bases lying between them. Germline V gives CDR1 SGHNT, CDR2 YYREEE (reference sequence). The data were also submitted as part of a second study, on T cells in Graves' hyperthyroidism and ophthalmopathy.

The chain joins TRBV5-4 to TRBJ2-3; D may match TRBD1 or TRBD2 (5 bases each). The source is a woman aged 30 to 39 with Graves disease. The material was peripheral blood mononuclear cells (PBMCs), obtained at new diagnosis, from a patient treated with antithyroid drugs. CDR3 region: CASSLGGWAADTQYF. Here the CDR3 DNA reads TGTGCCAGCAGCTTGGGGGGGTGGGCGGCAGATACGCAGTATTTT.